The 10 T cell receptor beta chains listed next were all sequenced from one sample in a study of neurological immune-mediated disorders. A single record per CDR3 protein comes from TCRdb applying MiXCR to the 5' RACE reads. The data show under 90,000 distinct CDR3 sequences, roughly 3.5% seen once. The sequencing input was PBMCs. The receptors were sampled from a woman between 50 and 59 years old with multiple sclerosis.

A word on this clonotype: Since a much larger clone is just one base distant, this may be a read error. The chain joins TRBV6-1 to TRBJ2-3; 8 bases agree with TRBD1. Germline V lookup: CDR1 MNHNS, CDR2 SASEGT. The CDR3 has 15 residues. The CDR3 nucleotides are TGTGCCAGCAGTAGCCGGGACAGGACCACAGATACGAAGTATTTT. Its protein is CASSSRDRTTDTKYF.

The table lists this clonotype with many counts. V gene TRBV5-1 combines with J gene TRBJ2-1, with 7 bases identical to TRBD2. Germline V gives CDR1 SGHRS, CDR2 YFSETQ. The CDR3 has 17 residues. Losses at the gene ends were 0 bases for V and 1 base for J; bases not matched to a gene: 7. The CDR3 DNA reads TGCGCCAGCAGCTTGGGAGGGATGGGGGGGTCCTACAATGAGCAGTTCTTC. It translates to CASSLGGMGGSYNEQFF. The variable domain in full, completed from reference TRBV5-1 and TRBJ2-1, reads KAGVTQTPRYLIKTRGQQVTLSCSPISGHRSVSWYQQTPGQGLQFLFEYFSETQRNKGNFPGRFSGRQFSNSRSEMNVSTLELGDSALYLCASSLGGMGGSYNEQFFGPGTRLTVL.

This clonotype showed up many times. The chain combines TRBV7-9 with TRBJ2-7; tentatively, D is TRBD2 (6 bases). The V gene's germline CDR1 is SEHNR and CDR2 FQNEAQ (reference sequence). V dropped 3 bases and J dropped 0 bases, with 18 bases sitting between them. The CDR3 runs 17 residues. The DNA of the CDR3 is TGTGCCAGCAGCTTCTGGGCGGGGTCTGTGAGCTCCTACGAGCAGTACTTC. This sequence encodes CASSFWAGSVSSYEQYF. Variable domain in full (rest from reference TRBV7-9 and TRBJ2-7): DTGVSQNPRHKITKRGQNVTFRCDPISEHNRLYWYRQTLGQGPEFLTYFQNEAQLEKSRLLSDRFSAERPKGSFSTLEIQRTEQGDSAMYLCASSFWAGSVSSYEQYFGPGTRLTVT.

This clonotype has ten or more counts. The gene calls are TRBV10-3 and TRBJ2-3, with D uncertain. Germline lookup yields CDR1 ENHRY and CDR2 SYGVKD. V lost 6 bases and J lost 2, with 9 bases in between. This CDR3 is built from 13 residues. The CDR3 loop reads CAISSGTTDTQYF. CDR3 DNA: TGTGCCATCAGCTCAGGAACCACAGATACGCAGTATTTT.

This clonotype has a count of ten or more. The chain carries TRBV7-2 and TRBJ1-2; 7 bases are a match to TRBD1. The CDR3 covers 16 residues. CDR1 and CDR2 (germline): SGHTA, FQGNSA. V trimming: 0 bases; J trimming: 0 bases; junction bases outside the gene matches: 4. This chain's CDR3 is CASSLAYRGTNYGYTF. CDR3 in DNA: TGTGCCAGCAGCTTAGCGTACAGGGGTACTAACTATGGCTACACCTTC.

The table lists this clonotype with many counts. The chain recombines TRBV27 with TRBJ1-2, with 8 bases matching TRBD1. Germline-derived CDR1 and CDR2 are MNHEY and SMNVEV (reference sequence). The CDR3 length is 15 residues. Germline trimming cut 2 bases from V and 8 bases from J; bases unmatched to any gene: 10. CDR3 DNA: TGTGCCAGCAGTTTAAGCCCTGCAGGGGGCCGGGGCTACACCTTC. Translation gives CASSLSPAGGRGYTF.

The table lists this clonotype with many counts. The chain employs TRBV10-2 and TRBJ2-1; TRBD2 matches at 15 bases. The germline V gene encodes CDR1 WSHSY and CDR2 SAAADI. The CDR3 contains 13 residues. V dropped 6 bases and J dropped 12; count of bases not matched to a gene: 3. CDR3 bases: TGCGCCAGCAGGGGACTAGCGGGGGGCTGGCAGTTCTTC. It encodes CASRGLAGGWQFF.

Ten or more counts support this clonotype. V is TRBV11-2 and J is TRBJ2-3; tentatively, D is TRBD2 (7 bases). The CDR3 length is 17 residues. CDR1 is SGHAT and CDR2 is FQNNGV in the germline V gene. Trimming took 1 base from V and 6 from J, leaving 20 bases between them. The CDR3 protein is CASSLGSWGGAWDTQYF. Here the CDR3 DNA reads TGTGCCAGCAGCTTAGGATCTTGGGGGGGGGCCTGGGATACGCAGTATTTT.

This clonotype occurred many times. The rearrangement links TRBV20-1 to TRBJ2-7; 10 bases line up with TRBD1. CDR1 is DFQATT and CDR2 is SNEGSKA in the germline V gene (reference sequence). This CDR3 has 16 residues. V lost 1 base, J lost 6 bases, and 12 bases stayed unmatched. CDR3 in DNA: TGCAGTGCTAGAGTCCTCGGCGGGACAGGGGTGACCGAGCAGTACTTC. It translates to CSARVLGGTGVTEQYF.

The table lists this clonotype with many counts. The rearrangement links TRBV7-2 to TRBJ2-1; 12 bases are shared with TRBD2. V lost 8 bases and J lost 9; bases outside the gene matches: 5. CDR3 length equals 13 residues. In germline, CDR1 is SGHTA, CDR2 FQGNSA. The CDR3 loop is CASRGLAGFEQFF. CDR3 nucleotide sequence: TGTGCCAGCCGCGGACTAGCGGGATTTGAGCAGTTCTTC.